One T cell receptor (beta chain) is described in this entry. There is no known antigen for this receptor. The input lacks base qualities; no much larger clone sits a single base away. The data originate from a study of shared T cell receptors in the human thymus (dated by TCRdb to 2020 to 2023). About the investigation overall: The study examined how the human thymus generates shared, self-reactive T-cell receptor alpha chains.

The germline V gene provides CDR1 MDHEN and CDR2 SYDVKM. The CDR3, cysteine through phenylalanine, is 16 amino acids long. Kept here is only the CDR3 DNA, which spans 48 bases and is read in frame from base 1. Relative to germline, V is 3 bases shorter and J is 0 bases shorter, with 13 bases between their ends. The library was prepared using the immunoSEQ multiplex PCR assay. What TCRdb holds here is the immuneACCESS table cut down to in-frame rearrangements. Part of the clones is not present; checked against another copy, under half of the missing clones reflect an unresolved V gene, and the others are unexplained. The sample table holds 640,000 or so clones, of which 80% to 90% were seen once. Over 0.008% of the sample is taken by the ten largest. This sample was also put to use in a study of human thymus T cells. The second study's paper adds: The donors were immunologically healthy infants in Finland who had open corrective cardiac surgery for congenital heart defects. Thymus tissue was obtained as surgical resects removed during corrective cardiac surgery. Biased V and J gene segment usage appeared to be present in both thymic and peripheral blood repertoires. The related research found that thymic TCR repertoires overlapped highly between unrelated individuals. The study characterized TCR alpha and beta repertoires from about 8 infant thymus samples and four related peripheral blood samples. Donor ages ranging from about 6 to 244 days were recorded, and over 5 male and two female infants were included in the cohort. Thymocytes were released mechanically from tissue and stored at -70 °C as pellets of 10-30 million cells. A QIAsymphony instrument was used to extract genomic DNA from frozen cell pellets. Using the immunoSEQ multiplex PCR assay, the TCRB and TCRAD loci were amplified from a standardized quantity of quality-controlled genomic DNA. The amplicons spanned the V(D)J region and were long enough to cover the CDR3 and allow V and J genes to be identified. Amplicon sequencing was performed on an Illumina platform through the commercial immunoSEQ service. Primer bias and sequencing errors were corrected using previously described methods, and TCRAD and TCRB definitions followed the IMGT database. Repertoires were analysed with immunoSEQ Analyzer 3.0 and VDJTools, covering basic statistics, V/J segment usage, diversity estimates, rarefaction and pairwise overlap. Chao1, ChaoE, Efron-Thisted, Shannon and inverse Simpson indices were used to estimate diversity, which was also estimated on datasets down-sampled to the smallest sample. For repertoire overlap, CDR3 nucleotide sequence, V gene and J gene had to match strictly, and clustering was done by Jaccard-based multidimensional scaling. On average, thymus samples gave 800,000 or so unique TCRB clonotypes, whereas blood samples gave about 84,000.

The source material was thymocytes. This TCR was sampled from a boy less than two years old with a congenital heart defect. Donor details come from another sample of the same person, matched by shared clones. Here the chain combines TRBV28 and TRBJ2-3; no D gene call is confident. CDR3 sequence: CASSFAAAYSTDTQYF. At the DNA level, the sequence is TGTGCCAGCAGTTTCGCTGCAGCGTATAGCACAGATACGCAGTATTTT.